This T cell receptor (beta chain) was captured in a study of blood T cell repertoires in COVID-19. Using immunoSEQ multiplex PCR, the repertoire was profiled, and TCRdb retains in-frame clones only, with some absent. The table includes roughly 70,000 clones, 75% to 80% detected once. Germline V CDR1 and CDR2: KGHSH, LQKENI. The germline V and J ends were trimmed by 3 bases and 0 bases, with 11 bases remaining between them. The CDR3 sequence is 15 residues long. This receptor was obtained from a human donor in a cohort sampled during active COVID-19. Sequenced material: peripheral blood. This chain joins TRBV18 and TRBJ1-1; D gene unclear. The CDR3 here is CASSPAGRMNTEAFF. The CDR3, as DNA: TGTGCCAGCTCACCGGCGGGCAGGATGAACACTGAAGCTTTCTTT.